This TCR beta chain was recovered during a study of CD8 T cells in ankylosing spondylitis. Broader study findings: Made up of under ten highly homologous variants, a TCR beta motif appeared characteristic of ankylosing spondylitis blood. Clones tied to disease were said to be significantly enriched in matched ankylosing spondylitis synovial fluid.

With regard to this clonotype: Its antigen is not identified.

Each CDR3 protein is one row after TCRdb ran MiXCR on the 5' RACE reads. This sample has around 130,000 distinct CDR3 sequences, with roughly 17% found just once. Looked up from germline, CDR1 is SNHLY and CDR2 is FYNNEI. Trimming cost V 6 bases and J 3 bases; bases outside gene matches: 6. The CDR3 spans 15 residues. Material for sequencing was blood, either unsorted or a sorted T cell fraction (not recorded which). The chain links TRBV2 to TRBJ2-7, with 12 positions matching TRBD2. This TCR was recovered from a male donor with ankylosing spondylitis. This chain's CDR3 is CASSRLAGEYYEQYF. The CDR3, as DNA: TGTGCCAGCAGCAGACTAGCGGGAGAGTACTACGAGCAGTACTTC.